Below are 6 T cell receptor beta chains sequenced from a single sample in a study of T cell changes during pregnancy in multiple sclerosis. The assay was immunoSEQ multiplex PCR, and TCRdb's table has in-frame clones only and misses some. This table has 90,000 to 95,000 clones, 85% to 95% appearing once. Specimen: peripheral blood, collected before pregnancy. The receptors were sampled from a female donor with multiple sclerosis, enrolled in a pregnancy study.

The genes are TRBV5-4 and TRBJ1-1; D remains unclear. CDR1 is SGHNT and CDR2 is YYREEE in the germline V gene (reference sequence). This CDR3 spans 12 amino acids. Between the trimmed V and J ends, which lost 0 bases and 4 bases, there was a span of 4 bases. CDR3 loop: CASSLGATEAFF. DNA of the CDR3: TGTGCCAGCAGCTTGGGGGCCACTGAAGCTTTCTTT.

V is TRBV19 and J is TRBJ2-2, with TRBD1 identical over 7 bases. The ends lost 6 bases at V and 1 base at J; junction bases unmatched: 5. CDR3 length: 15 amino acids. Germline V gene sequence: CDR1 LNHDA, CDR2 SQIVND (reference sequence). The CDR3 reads CASRRGQQNTGELFF. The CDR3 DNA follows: TGTGCCAGTAGACGGGGACAGCAGAACACCGGGGAGCTGTTTTTT.

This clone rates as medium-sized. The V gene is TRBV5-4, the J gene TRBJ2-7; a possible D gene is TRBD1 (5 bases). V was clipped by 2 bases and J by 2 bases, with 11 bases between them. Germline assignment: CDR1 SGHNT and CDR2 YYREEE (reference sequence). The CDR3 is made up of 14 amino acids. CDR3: CASSLWGKTYEQYF. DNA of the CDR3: TGTGCCAGCAGCTTATGGGGCAAGACCTACGAGCAGTACTTC.

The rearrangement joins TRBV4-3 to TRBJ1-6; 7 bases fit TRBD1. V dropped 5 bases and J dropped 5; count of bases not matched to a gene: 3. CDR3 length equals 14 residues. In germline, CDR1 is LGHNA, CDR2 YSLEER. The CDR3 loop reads CASSSGTDNSPLHF. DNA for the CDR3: TGCGCCAGCAGCTCCGGGACAGATAATTCACCCCTCCACTTT.

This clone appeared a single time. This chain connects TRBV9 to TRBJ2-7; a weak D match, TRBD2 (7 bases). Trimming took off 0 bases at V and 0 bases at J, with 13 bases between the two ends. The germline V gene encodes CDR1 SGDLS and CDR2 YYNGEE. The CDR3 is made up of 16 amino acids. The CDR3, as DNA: TGTGCCAGCAGCGTAGGATGGGGGGGCCTCTCCTACGAGCAGTACTTC. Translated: CASSVGWGGLSYEQYF.

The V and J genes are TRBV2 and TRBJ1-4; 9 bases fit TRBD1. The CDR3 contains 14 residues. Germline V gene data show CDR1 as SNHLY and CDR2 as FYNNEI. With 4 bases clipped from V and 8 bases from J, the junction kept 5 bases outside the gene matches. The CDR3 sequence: CASSVNRGQEKLFF. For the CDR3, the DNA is TGTGCCAGCAGTGTAAACAGGGGGCAAGAAAAACTGTTTTTT.